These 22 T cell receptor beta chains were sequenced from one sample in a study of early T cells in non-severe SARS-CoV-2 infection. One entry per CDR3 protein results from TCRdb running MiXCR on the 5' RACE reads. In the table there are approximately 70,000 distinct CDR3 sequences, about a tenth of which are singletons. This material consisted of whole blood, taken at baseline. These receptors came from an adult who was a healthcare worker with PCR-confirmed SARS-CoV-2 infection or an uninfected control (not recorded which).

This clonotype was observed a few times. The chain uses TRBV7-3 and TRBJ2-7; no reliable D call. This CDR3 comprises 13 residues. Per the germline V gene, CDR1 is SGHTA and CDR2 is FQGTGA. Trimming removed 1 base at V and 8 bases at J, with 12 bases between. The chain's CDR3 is CASSLNPASQQYF. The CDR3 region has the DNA TGTGCCAGCAGCTTAAATCCCGCGTCTCAGCAGTACTTC.

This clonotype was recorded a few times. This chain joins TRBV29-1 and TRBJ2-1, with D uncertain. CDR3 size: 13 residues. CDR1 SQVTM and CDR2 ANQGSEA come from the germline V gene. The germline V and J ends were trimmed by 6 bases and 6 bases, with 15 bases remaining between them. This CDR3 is CSVAGPGGNEQFF. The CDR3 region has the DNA TGCAGCGTAGCAGGTCCCGGCGGCAATGAGCAGTTCTTC.

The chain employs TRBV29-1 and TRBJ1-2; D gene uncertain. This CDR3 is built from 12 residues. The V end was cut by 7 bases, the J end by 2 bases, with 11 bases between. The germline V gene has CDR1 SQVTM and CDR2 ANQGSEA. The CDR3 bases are TGCAGCGGGAGGGAATCCAACTATGGCTACACCTTC. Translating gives CSGRESNYGYTF. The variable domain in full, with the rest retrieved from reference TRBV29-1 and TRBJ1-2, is SAVISQKPSRDICQRGTSLTIQCQVDSQVTMMFWYRQQPGQSLTLIATANQGSEATYESGFVIDKFPISRPNLTFSTLTVSNMSPEDSSIYLCSGRESNYGYTFGSGTRLTVV.

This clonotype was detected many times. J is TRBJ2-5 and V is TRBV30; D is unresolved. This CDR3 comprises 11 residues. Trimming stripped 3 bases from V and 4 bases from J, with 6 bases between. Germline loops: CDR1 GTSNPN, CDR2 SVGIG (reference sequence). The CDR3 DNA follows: TGTGCCTGGAGCGGGTCAGAGACCCAGTACTTC. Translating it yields CAWSGSETQYF.

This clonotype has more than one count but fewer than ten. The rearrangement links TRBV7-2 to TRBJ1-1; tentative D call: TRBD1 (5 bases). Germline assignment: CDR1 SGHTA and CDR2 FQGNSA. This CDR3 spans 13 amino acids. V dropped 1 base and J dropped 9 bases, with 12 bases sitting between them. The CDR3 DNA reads TGTGCCAGCAGCTTAGTTGGCAGGGTAAAAGCTTTCTTT. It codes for CASSLVGRVKAFF.

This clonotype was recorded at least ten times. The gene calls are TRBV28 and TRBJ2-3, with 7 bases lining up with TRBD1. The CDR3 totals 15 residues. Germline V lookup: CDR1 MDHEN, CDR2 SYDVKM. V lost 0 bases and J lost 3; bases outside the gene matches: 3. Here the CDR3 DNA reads TGTGCCAGCAGTTTATGGACAGGGCGAACAGATACGCAGTATTTT. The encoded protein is CASSLWTGRTDTQYF.

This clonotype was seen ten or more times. The CDR3 DNA is TGTGCCAGTAGTCCCTCTGACGGGGGTTACACCTTC. Protein sequence: CASSPSDGGYTF. The rearrangement joins TRBV19 to TRBJ1-2; D perhaps matches TRBD1 (5 bases). V was shortened by 5 bases and J by 11 bases, with 15 bases between the two germline ends. CDR1 and CDR2 (germline): LNHDA, SQIVND (reference sequence). The CDR3 sequence is 12 residues long.

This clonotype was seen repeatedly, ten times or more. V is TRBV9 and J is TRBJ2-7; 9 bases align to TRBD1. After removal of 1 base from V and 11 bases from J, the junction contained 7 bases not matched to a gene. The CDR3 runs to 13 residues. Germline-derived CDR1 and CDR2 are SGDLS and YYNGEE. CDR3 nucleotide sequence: TGTGCCAGCAGCGTAACGGGACAGGGTATAGAGTACTTC. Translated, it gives CASSVTGQGIEYF.

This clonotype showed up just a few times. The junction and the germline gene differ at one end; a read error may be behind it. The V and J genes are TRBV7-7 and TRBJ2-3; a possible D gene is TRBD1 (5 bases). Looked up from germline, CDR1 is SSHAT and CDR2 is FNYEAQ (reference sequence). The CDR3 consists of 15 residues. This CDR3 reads CASSTGHGGTDTQYF. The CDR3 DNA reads TGTGCTAGCAGCACAGGACACGGCGGCACAGATACGCAGTATTTT. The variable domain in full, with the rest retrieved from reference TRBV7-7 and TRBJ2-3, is GAGVSQSPRYKVTKRGQDVTLRCDPISSHATLYWYQQALGQGPEFLTYFNYEAQPDKSGLPSDRFSAERPEGSISTLTIQRTEQRDSAMYRCASSTGHGGTDTQYFGPGTRLTVL.

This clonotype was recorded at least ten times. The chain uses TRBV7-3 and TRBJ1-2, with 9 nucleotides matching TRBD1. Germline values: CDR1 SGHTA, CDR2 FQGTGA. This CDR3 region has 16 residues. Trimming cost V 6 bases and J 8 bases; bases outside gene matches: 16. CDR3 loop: CASRSTGTGQDQGYTF. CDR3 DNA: TGTGCCAGCAGATCGACCGGGACAGGGCAGGATCAAGGCTACACCTTC.

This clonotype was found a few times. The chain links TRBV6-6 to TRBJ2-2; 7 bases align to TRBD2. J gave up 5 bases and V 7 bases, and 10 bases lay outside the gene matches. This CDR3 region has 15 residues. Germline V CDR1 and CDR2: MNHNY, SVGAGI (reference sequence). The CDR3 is CASTTAGPGTGELFF. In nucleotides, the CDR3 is TGTGCCAGCACCACAGCGGGGCCAGGGACCGGGGAGCTGTTTTTT.

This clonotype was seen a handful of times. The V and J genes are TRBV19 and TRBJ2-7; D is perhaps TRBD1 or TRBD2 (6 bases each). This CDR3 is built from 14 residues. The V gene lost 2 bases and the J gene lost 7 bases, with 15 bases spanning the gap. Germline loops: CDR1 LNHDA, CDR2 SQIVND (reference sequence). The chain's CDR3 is CASSIQRGPREQYF. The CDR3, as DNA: TGTGCCAGTAGTATACAACGGGGGCCGCGGGAGCAGTACTTC.

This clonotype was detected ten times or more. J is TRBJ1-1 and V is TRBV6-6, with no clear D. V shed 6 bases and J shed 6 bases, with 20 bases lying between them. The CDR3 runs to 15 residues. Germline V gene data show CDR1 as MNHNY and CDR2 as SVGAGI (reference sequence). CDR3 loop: CASRPFNGGMSEAFF. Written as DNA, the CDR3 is TGTGCCAGCAGACCCTTTAATGGAGGGATGTCTGAAGCTTTCTTT.

The CDR3 DNA reads TGTGCCAGCACCCAGGGAGGGGCCAATTCACCCCTCCACTTT. Its protein is CASTQGGANSPLHF. The chain joins TRBV2 to TRBJ1-6; a possible D gene is TRBD1 (5 bases). CDR1 and CDR2 from the germline V gene are SNHLY and FYNNEI. The CDR3 is 14 residues long. Trimming removed 7 bases at V and 7 bases at J, with 14 bases between.

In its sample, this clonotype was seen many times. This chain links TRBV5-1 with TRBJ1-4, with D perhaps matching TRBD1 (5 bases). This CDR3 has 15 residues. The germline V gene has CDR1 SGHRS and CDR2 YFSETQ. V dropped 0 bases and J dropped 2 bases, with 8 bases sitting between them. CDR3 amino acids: CASSLAPGTNEKLFF. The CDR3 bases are TGCGCCAGCAGCTTGGCCCCAGGGACTAATGAAAAACTGTTTTTT.

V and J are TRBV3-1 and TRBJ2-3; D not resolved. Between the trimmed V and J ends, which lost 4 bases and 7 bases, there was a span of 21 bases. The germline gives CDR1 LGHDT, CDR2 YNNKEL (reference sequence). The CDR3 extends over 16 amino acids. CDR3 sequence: CASSPKDRKPWYTQYF. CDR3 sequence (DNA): TGTGCCAGCAGCCCGAAAGATCGCAAGCCCTGGTATACGCAGTATTTT.

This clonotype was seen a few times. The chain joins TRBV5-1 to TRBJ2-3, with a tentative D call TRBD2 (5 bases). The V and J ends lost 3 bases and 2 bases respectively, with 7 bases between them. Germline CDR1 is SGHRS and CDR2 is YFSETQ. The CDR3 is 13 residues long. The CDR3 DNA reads TGCGCCAGCAGCTCGGGGTCCACAGATACGCAGTATTTT. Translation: CASSSGSTDTQYF.

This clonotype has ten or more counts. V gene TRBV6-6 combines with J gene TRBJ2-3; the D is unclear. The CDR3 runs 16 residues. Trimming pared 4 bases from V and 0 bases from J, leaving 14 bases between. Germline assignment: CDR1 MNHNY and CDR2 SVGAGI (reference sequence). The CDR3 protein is CASSSGRMTSTDTQYF. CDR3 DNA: TGTGCCAGCAGTTCCGGACGGATGACTAGCACAGATACGCAGTATTTT.

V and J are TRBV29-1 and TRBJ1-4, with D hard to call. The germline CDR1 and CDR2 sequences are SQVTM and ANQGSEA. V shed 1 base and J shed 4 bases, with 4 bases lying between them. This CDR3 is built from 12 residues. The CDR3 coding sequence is TGCAGCGTTGAAGCGGGTAATGAAAAACTGTTTTTT. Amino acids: CSVEAGNEKLFF.

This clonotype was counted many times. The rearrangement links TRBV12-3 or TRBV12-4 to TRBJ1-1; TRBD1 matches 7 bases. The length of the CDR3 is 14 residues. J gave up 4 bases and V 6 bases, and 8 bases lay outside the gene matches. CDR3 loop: CASSIQTGFTEAFF. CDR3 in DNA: TGTGCCAGCAGCATCCAGACAGGGTTCACTGAAGCTTTCTTT.

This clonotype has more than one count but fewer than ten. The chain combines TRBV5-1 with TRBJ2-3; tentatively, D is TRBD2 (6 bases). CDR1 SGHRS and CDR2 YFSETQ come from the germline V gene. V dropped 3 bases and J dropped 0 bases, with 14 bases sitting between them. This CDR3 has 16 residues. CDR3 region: CASSSLSGPSTDTQYF. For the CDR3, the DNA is TGCGCCAGCAGCTCCCTCAGCGGGCCTAGCACAGATACGCAGTATTTT.

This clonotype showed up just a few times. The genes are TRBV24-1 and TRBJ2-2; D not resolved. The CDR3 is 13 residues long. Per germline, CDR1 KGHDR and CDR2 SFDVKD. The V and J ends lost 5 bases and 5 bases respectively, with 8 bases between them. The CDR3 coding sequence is TGTGCCACCAGTGGATTACAGACCGGGGAGCTGTTTTTT. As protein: CATSGLQTGELFF.